This TCR beta chain was retrieved from a study of early T cells in non-severe SARS-CoV-2 infection. Study in general: It was bulk RNA from unsorted whole blood that was sequenced, and the chains were unpaired. Overall study results and limits: Lookups in VDJdb leaned toward anti-spike CD8 responses and missed private and CD4 specificities.

Molecules of cDNA were individually given unique molecular identifiers that were attached to them. TCRdb recomputed calls from the 5' RACE reads with MiXCR, one row per CDR3 protein. Among around 70,000 distinct CDR3 sequences, more than 10% were seen once, and the ten largest hold 3.5% to 5%. This clonotype was observed many times. No antigen is known for it. The clonotype was recovered from an adult who was a healthcare worker with PCR-confirmed SARS-CoV-2 infection or an uninfected control (not recorded which). What was sequenced was whole blood.

CDR3 in DNA: TGTGCCAGCAGCCTCCCAGTTGGGGGGTACCACGAGCAGTACTTC. Its translation is CASSLPVGGYHEQYF. V is TRBV6-2 or TRBV6-3 and J is TRBJ2-7, with D maybe TRBD2 (6 bases). Trimming removed 6 bases at V and 5 bases at J, with 20 bases between. This CDR3 region has 15 residues. Germline lookup yields CDR1 MNHEY and CDR2 SVGEGT.